These T cell receptor beta chains were read from a single sample in a study of blood T cell repertoires in COVID-19. Some clones are missing from TCRdb's copy, which holds only in-frame ones; the method was immunoSEQ multiplex PCR. The table lists 90,000 to 120,000 clones, roughly 80% of them singletons. Sequenced sample: peripheral blood. The receptors shown here come from an older man with active or convalescent COVID-19. The CDR3 runs from the conserved cysteine through the conserved F or W. D genes are given only for firm matches. Clone size is stated in some rows and not others, as once, few, many or a class when expanded.

CDR3 DNA: TGTGCCAGCTCTCCGGACCCAGGTCGGGGGACCGGGGAGCTGTTTTTT
CDR3 protein: CASSPDPGRGTGELFF
J gene: TRBJ2-2
V gene: TRBV7-9
D gene: -
clone size: -

CDR3 DNA: TGTGCCACCCTCGACAGGGGAGCCACTGAAGCTTTCTTT
CDR3 protein: CATLDRGATEAFF
J gene: TRBJ1-1
V gene: TRBV3-1/TRBV3-2
D gene: TRBD1
clone size: -

CDR3 DNA: TGTGCCAGCAGCTTGTTGGGACAGGTCTCTGGAAACACCATATATTTT
CDR3 protein: CASSLLGQVSGNTIYF
J gene: TRBJ1-3
V gene: TRBV5-6
D gene: TRBD1
clone size: -

CDR3 DNA: TGTGCCAGCAGCCGACGGGACTCTTCCTACAATGAGCAGTTCTTC
CDR3 protein: CASSRRDSSYNEQFF
J gene: TRBJ2-1
V gene: TRBV28
D gene: -
clone size: -

CDR3 DNA: TGTGCCAGTAGTATAGGAGGGAGCAACTATGGCTACACCTTC
CDR3 protein: CASSIGGSNYGYTF
J gene: TRBJ1-2
V gene: TRBV19
D gene: -
clone size: -

CDR3 DNA: TGCGCCAGCAGCGGCACTAGCGGTACCTACGAGCAGTACTTC
CDR3 protein: CASSGTSGTYEQYF
J gene: TRBJ2-7
V gene: TRBV5-1
D gene: TRBD2
clone size: -

CDR3 DNA: TGTGCCACCAAGCCGCCTAGACAGAATTCACCCCTCCACTTT
CDR3 protein: CATKPPRQNSPLHF
J gene: TRBJ1-6
V gene: TRBV27
D gene: -
clone size: -

CDR3 DNA: TGTGCCAGCAGTTACGACGGGACAGCGAACACTGAAGCTTTCTTT
CDR3 protein: CASSYDGTANTEAFF
J gene: TRBJ1-1
V gene: TRBV6-5
D gene: TRBD1
clone size: -

CDR3 DNA: TGTGCCAGCAGTGTTCAGGGGTGGGGGACCCAGTACTTC
CDR3 protein: CASSVQGWGTQYF
J gene: TRBJ2-5
V gene: TRBV27
D gene: -
clone size: -

CDR3 DNA: TGTGCCACCAGCAGAGTGTGGCTAGCGGGAGTAGGCGGCACAGATACGCAGTATTTT
CDR3 protein: CATSRVWLAGVGGTDTQYF
J gene: TRBJ2-3
V gene: TRBV15
D gene: TRBD2
clone size: -

CDR3 DNA: TGTGCCAGCAGTCAGGACAGGCAGGCTCAGCCCCAGCATTTT
CDR3 protein: CASSQDRQAQPQHF
J gene: TRBJ1-5
V gene: TRBV28
D gene: TRBD1
clone size: -

CDR3 DNA: TGTGCCAGCAAAGGGGGAAGTGAAAAACTGTTTTTT
CDR3 protein: CASKGGSEKLFF
J gene: TRBJ1-4
V gene: TRBV6-6
D gene: -
clone size: -

CDR3 DNA: TGTGCCAGCAGCCAAGGTAGGACAGGCAATTCACCCCTCCACTTT
CDR3 protein: CASSQGRTGNSPLHF
J gene: TRBJ1-6
V gene: TRBV3-1/TRBV3-2
D gene: TRBD1
clone size: few

CDR3 DNA: TGTGCCAGCAGGACAACAGGGGAATACACCTACGAGCAGTACTTC
CDR3 protein: CASRTTGEYTYEQYF
J gene: TRBJ2-7
V gene: TRBV27
D gene: TRBD1
clone size: few

CDR3 DNA: TGTGCCAGCAGCGTAGACCCAGGCCGGGAGCTGTTTTTT
CDR3 protein: CASSVDPGRELFF
J gene: TRBJ2-2
V gene: TRBV9
D gene: -
clone size: once

CDR3 DNA: TGCGCCAGCAGCTTGGGTACCTTGGTAGATGAAAAACTGTTTTTT
CDR3 protein: CASSLGTLVDEKLFF
J gene: TRBJ1-4
V gene: TRBV5-1
D gene: -
clone size: -

CDR3 DNA: TGCGCCAGCAGCTTCACAGGGGATATGAACACTGAAGCTTTCTTT
CDR3 protein: CASSFTGDMNTEAFF
J gene: TRBJ1-1
V gene: TRBV5-1
D gene: TRBD1
clone size: many

CDR3 DNA: TGTGCCATCAGACCCGACAGGGGGCAAGGCTATGGCTACACCTTC
CDR3 protein: CAIRPDRGQGYGYTF
J gene: TRBJ1-2
V gene: TRBV10-3
D gene: TRBD1
clone size: once

CDR3 DNA: TGCGCCAGCAGCTTGGGAGCGGTTGCGCTGGGGGATACGCAGTATTTT
CDR3 protein: CASSLGAVALGDTQYF
J gene: TRBJ2-3
V gene: TRBV5-1
D gene: -
clone size: few

CDR3 DNA: TGTGCCAGCAGTCCCGGGGGGAGTAATGAAAAACTGTTTTTT
CDR3 protein: CASSPGGSNEKLFF
J gene: TRBJ1-4
V gene: TRBV27
D gene: -
clone size: -

CDR3 DNA: TGTGCCAGCTCACCCCCCGGTCAGCCCCAGCATTTT
CDR3 protein: CASSPPGQPQHF
J gene: TRBJ1-5
V gene: TRBV18
D gene: -
clone size: -

CDR3 DNA: TGTGCCAGCAGCCTCTCGGACTATGGCTACACCTTC
CDR3 protein: CASSLSDYGYTF
J gene: TRBJ1-2
V gene: TRBV12-3/TRBV12-4
D gene: -
clone size: -

CDR3 DNA: TGTGCTAGTGGTTTGGTACAGTCGGCAATCTACGAGCAGTACTTC
CDR3 protein: CASGLVQSAIYEQYF
J gene: TRBJ2-7
V gene: TRBV12-5
D gene: -
clone size: -

CDR3 DNA: TGCGCCAGCAGCTCCGCTCAGTTACCCTACGAGCAGTACTTC
CDR3 protein: CASSSAQLPYEQYF
J gene: TRBJ2-7
V gene: TRBV5-1
D gene: -
clone size: -

CDR3 DNA: TGTGCCAGCAGACAAAGAACCTCTCAGGGGGATGAAAAACTGTTTTTT
CDR3 protein: CASRQRTSQGDEKLFF
J gene: TRBJ1-4
V gene: TRBV3-1/TRBV3-2
D gene: TRBD1
clone size: once

CDR3 DNA: TGTGCCAGCAGCGTACAGGGAGGGGTAGATGGCTACACCTTC
CDR3 protein: CASSVQGGVDGYTF
J gene: TRBJ1-2
V gene: TRBV7-3
D gene: -
clone size: -

CDR3 DNA: TGTGCCAGCTCACCACCGGGAGCAGATACGCAGTATTTT
CDR3 protein: CASSPPGADTQYF
J gene: TRBJ2-3
V gene: TRBV18
D gene: -
clone size: -

CDR3 DNA: TGTGCCAGCAGTTTAGTGGCAGGCTATGGCTACACCTTC
CDR3 protein: CASSLVAGYGYTF
J gene: TRBJ1-2
V gene: TRBV12-3/TRBV12-4
D gene: -
clone size: -

CDR3 DNA: TGTGCCAGCAGCTTATGGCAGGTCAATCAGCCCCAGCATTTT
CDR3 protein: CASSLWQVNQPQHF
J gene: TRBJ1-5
V gene: TRBV7-8
D gene: -
clone size: few

CDR3 DNA: TGTGCCAGCAGCCGTCCGTTGGAGTTGTGGACTGAAGCTTTCTTT
CDR3 protein: CASSRPLELWTEAFF
J gene: TRBJ1-1
V gene: TRBV21-1
D gene: -
clone size: -

CDR3 DNA: TGTGCCAGCATCATAGCGACAGGGACTAATGAAAAACTGTTTTTT
CDR3 protein: CASIIATGTNEKLFF
J gene: TRBJ1-4
V gene: TRBV6-5
D gene: TRBD1
clone size: -

CDR3 DNA: TGTGCCAGCTCACCTCTCCGGGACAGACAAATAACCGGGGAGCTGTTTTTT
CDR3 protein: CASSPLRDRQITGELFF
J gene: TRBJ2-2
V gene: TRBV18
D gene: TRBD1
clone size: -

CDR3 DNA: TGTGCCAGCAGTTGGACAGGTGATGAAAAACTGTTTTTT
CDR3 protein: CASSWTGDEKLFF
J gene: TRBJ1-4
V gene: TRBV12-3/TRBV12-4
D gene: TRBD1
clone size: -

CDR3 DNA: TGTGCCAGCAGCTCGTCTCTTTTTCAGGGGGCTCCGGATACGCAGTATTTT
CDR3 protein: CASSSSLFQGAPDTQYF
J gene: TRBJ2-3
V gene: TRBV11-2
D gene: TRBD1
clone size: -

CDR3 DNA: TGTGCCAGCAGCCTTAACAACCGGGACAGGGGGATGAACACTGAAGCTTTCTTT
CDR3 protein: CASSLNNRDRGMNTEAFF
J gene: TRBJ1-1
V gene: TRBV5-6
D gene: TRBD1
clone size: -

CDR3 DNA: TGTGCCAGCAGCCAAGCGGGGACAGCAGATCAGCCCCAGCATTTT
CDR3 protein: CASSQAGTADQPQHF
J gene: TRBJ1-5
V gene: TRBV3-1/TRBV3-2
D gene: TRBD1
clone size: -

CDR3 DNA: TGCGCCAGCAGTGATAGCAGAAACTCACCCCTCCACTTT
CDR3 protein: CASSDSRNSPLHF
J gene: TRBJ1-6
V gene: TRBV10-2
D gene: -
clone size: few

CDR3 DNA: TGTGCCAGCAGTTTAGTTGGGAGGGAAGCTTTCTTT
CDR3 protein: CASSLVGREAFF
J gene: TRBJ1-1
V gene: TRBV12-3/TRBV12-4
D gene: -
clone size: -

CDR3 DNA: TGTGCCAGCAGCGTAGAGGGGAGGGGGTACTCTGGAAACACCATATATTTT
CDR3 protein: CASSVEGRGYSGNTIYF
J gene: TRBJ1-3
V gene: TRBV9
D gene: -
clone size: -

CDR3 DNA: TGTGCCAGCAGCTTCTTTGTCGATAGCTCCTATAATTCACCCCTCCACTTT
CDR3 protein: CASSFFVDSSYNSPLHF
J gene: TRBJ1-6
V gene: TRBV5-4
D gene: -
clone size: -

CDR3 DNA: TGTGCCAGCAGTTTAAGACAGGGGAGAGGCTACACCTTC
CDR3 protein: CASSLRQGRGYTF
J gene: TRBJ1-2
V gene: TRBV27
D gene: TRBD1
clone size: -

CDR3 DNA: TGTGCCAGCAGTTCGGACAGGGCTCCCTATGGCTACACCTTC
CDR3 protein: CASSSDRAPYGYTF
J gene: TRBJ1-2
V gene: TRBV27
D gene: TRBD1
clone size: -

CDR3 DNA: TGCGCCAGCACCGGAGGCGGGCATACGCAGTATTTT
CDR3 protein: CASTGGGHTQYF
J gene: TRBJ2-3
V gene: TRBV10-2
D gene: -
clone size: -

CDR3 DNA: TGTGCCAGCAGCCCGGGACTAGGGGTTTACAATGAGCAGTTCTTC
CDR3 protein: CASSPGLGVYNEQFF
J gene: TRBJ2-1
V gene: TRBV2
D gene: TRBD2
clone size: many

CDR3 DNA: TGTGCCACCAGTGCGGGGGTCTGGGACATTCAGTACTTC
CDR3 protein: CATSAGVWDIQYF
J gene: TRBJ2-4
V gene: TRBV24-1
D gene: -
clone size: -

CDR3 DNA: TGCGCCAGCAGCTTGTGGGAGGGCCGGTACAATGAGCAGTTCTTC
CDR3 protein: CASSLWEGRYNEQFF
J gene: TRBJ2-1
V gene: TRBV5-1
D gene: TRBD2
clone size: -

CDR3 DNA: TGTGCCAGCAGTTTACTCGGGAGAGGGGCCAAAAACATTCAGTACTTC
CDR3 protein: CASSLLGRGAKNIQYF
J gene: TRBJ2-4
V gene: TRBV28
D gene: -
clone size: -

CDR3 DNA: TGTGCCAGCAGCACAGTTCAGGGGCGCAATTCACCCCTCCACTTT
CDR3 protein: CASSTVQGRNSPLHF
J gene: TRBJ1-6
V gene: TRBV27
D gene: -
clone size: once

CDR3 DNA: TGTGCCACCACCAGGGATGTGGGCACTGAAGCTTTCTTT
CDR3 protein: CATTRDVGTEAFF
J gene: TRBJ1-1
V gene: TRBV19
D gene: -
clone size: -

CDR3 DNA: TGTGCCAGCAGTTACGGGACAGGGATAGGCTACACCTTC
CDR3 protein: CASSYGTGIGYTF
J gene: TRBJ1-2
V gene: TRBV6-6
D gene: TRBD1
clone size: -